The 5 T cell receptor beta chains listed next were all sequenced from one sample in a study of STAT5B mutations in CD4+ large granular lymphocyte leukemia. Here immunoSEQ multiplex PCR was the method, and the copy in TCRdb shows in-frame clones only, minus some. The sample lists fewer than 35,000 clones, 74% occurring once. The sample consisted of CD4+ T cells from blood buffy coats. The receptor set was obtained from a human donor in good health.

The V gene is TRBV11-1, the J gene TRBJ2-5; 7 positions agree with TRBD1. V shed 5 bases, J shed 5 bases, and the junction held 5 bases outside the gene matches. The CDR3 spans 13 residues. Germline lookup yields CDR1 SGHAT and CDR2 FQDESV (reference sequence). CDR3 DNA sequence: TGTGCCAGCAGCCGACAGGGAACGGAGACCCAGTACTTC. Protein sequence: CASSRQGTETQYF. Full variable domain (outside the CDR3, taken from reference TRBV11-1 and TRBJ2-5): EAEVAQSPRYKITEKSQAVAFWCDPISGHATLYWYRQILGQGPELLVQFQDESVVDDSQLPKDRFSAERLKGVDSTLKIQPAELGDSAMYLCASSRQGTETQYFGPGTRLLVL.

The sample holds a few counts of this clone. V is TRBV12-5 and J is TRBJ1-1, with D unresolved. Germline values: CDR1 LGHNT, CDR2 FRNRAP. This CDR3 contains 14 residues. The ends were cut back, 5 bases at V and 1 base at J, with 11 bases in the middle. The DNA of the CDR3 is TGTGCTAGTGGTGATGCGACGGGGAACACTGAAGCTTTCTTT. Its translation is CASGDATGNTEAFF. The whole variable domain, filled in from reference TRBV12-5 and TRBJ1-1, reads DARVTQTPRHKVTEMGQEVTMRCQPILGHNTVFWYRQTMMQGLELLAYFRNRAPLDDSGMPKDRFSAEMPDATLATLKIQPSEPRDSAVYFCASGDATGNTEAFFGQGTRLTVV.

The V gene is TRBV11-2, the J gene TRBJ1-1; maybe TRBD1 (6 bases). The CDR3 contains 13 residues. The ends were cut back, 1 base at V and 7 bases at J, with 10 bases in the middle. CDR1 and CDR2 from the germline V gene are SGHAT and FQNNGV. The CDR3 nucleotides are TGTGCCAGCAGCTTAGCAGGGGTGAATGAAGCTTTCTTT. As protein: CASSLAGVNEAFF.

This clone was seen only a few times. This chain links TRBV14 with TRBJ1-1; 7 nucleotides align to TRBD1. This CDR3 comprises 15 residues. V was clipped by 4 bases and J by 1 base; unmatched bases: 6. The germline V gene has CDR1 SGHDN and CDR2 FVKESK. This CDR3 is CASSLLQGKNTEAFF. The CDR3 DNA follows: TGTGCCAGCAGCCTATTACAGGGGAAGAACACTGAAGCTTTCTTT.

The rearrangement uses TRBV19 and TRBJ2-7; 11 bases map to TRBD2. CDR1 is LNHDA and CDR2 is SQIVND in the germline V gene (reference sequence). V lost 4 bases to trimming and J lost 1 base; unmatched junction nucleotides: 9. The CDR3 contains 17 residues. The CDR3 DNA reads as TGTGCCAGTAGTAGGGAACTAGCGGGAGTCGGGTCCTACGAGCAGTACTTC. Its protein product is CASSRELAGVGSYEQYF.